The 15 T cell receptor beta chains in this list originate from one sample, sequenced in a study of blood T cell repertoires in COVID-19. Here immunoSEQ multiplex PCR was the method, and the copy in TCRdb shows in-frame clones only, minus some. The table has more than 200,000 clones, around 86% seen once. Source material: PBMCs or T cells enriched from blood (not recorded which). The receptor set was obtained from a man in his forties who had recovered from COVID-19.

This clone was detected a few times. The chain uses TRBV28 and TRBJ1-5; no firm D call. Germline V gene lookup returns CDR1 MDHEN and CDR2 SYDVKM. The length of the CDR3 is 15 residues. Trimming pared 8 bases from V and 0 bases from J, leaving 14 bases between. The CDR3 reads CASQQDGYSNQPQHF. The CDR3 DNA reads TGTGCCAGCCAACAAGACGGGTATAGCAATCAGCCCCAGCATTTT.

The rearrangement joins TRBV5-1 to TRBJ1-1; 7 nucleotides agree with TRBD1. Germline CDR1 reads SGHRS; CDR2 reads YFSETQ. This CDR3 is built from 17 residues. The ends lost 0 bases at V and 0 bases at J; junction bases unmatched: 8. The CDR3 region is CASSLGGDSPMNTEAFF. The DNA for the CDR3 is TGCGCCAGCAGCTTGGGTGGGGACAGTCCAATGAACACTGAAGCTTTCTTT.

The chain employs TRBV5-4 and TRBJ1-1, with TRBD1 matching 9 bases. V lost 9 bases, J lost 6 bases, and 6 bases stayed unmatched. CDR1 is SGHNT, CDR2 YYREEE, per germline (reference sequence). CDR3 length: 12 amino acids. The CDR3 loop reads CATGQGRAEAFF. CDR3 DNA: TGTGCCACCGGACAGGGGAGGGCTGAAGCTTTCTTT. The entire variable domain, with the rest obtained from reference TRBV5-4 and TRBJ1-1, is as follows: ETGVTQSPTHLIKTRGQQVTLRCSSQSGHNTVSWYQQALGQGPQFIFQYYREEENGRGNFPPRFSGLQFPNYSSELNVNALELDDSALYLCATGQGRAEAFFGQGTRLTVV.

V usage is TRBV28 and J usage is TRBJ1-4; 9 positions agree with TRBD1. Germline lookup yields CDR1 MDHEN and CDR2 SYDVKM. After removal of 8 bases from V and 8 bases from J, the junction contained 9 bases not matched to a gene. The length of the CDR3 is 14 residues. The CDR3 DNA sequence: TGTGCCAGCGAGTCCGGGACAGGGAAAGAAAAACTGTTTTTT. It encodes CASESGTGKEKLFF.

The rearrangement uses TRBV25-1 and TRBJ2-3, with 8 positions matching TRBD2. The CDR3 sequence is 16 residues long. Trimming took 3 bases from V and 2 from J; bases not matched to a gene: 7. The germline V gene has CDR1 MGHDK and CDR2 SYGVNS. DNA for the CDR3: TGTGCCAGCAGTGACCCCGGGGGGGCCGTCACAGATACGCAGTATTTT. Its translation is CASSDPGGAVTDTQYF.

This chain uses TRBV7-2 with TRBJ2-5; 8 bases agree with TRBD2. Germline trimming cut 1 base from V and 3 bases from J; bases unmatched to any gene: 4. The CDR3 sequence is 15 residues long. The germline V gene has CDR1 SGHTA and CDR2 FQGNSA. The DNA of the CDR3 is TGTGCCAGCAGCTTAGTTGTCGGGAGGGAAGAGACCCAGTACTTC. Protein: CASSLVVGREETQYF.

The chain couples TRBV30 to TRBJ1-6, with 11 bases identical to TRBD1. The CDR3 is 18 amino acids. Germline trimming cut 5 bases from V and 1 base from J; bases unmatched to any gene: 10. CDR1 is GTSNPN, CDR2 SVGIG, per germline (reference sequence). The CDR3 here is CAWLRRTGGLSYNSPLHF. As DNA, the CDR3 is TGTGCCTGGTTAAGGCGGACAGGGGGCCTTTCCTATAATTCACCCCTCCACTTT.

The chain carries TRBV2 and TRBJ1-1; D remains ambiguous. Between the trimmed V and J ends, which lost 7 bases and 0 bases, there was a span of 9 bases. The germline V gene encodes CDR1 SNHLY and CDR2 FYNNEI. This CDR3 has 13 amino acids. The CDR3 bases are TGTGCCAGCAAGGGAGAGCTGAACACTGAAGCTTTCTTT. It encodes CASKGELNTEAFF.

The rearrangement joins TRBV28 to TRBJ2-5, with a tentative D call TRBD2 (5 bases). The CDR3 spans 17 residues. Germline CDR1 MDHEN, CDR2 SYDVKM. V lost 2 bases and J 4 bases, leaving 20 bases between the germline ends. The CDR3 protein is CASSLMDFRTTGETQYF. The CDR3, as DNA: TGTGCCAGCAGTTTAATGGACTTCAGAACGACCGGAGAGACCCAGTACTTC.

The gene calls are TRBV12-3 or TRBV12-4 and TRBJ2-1, with D uncertain. This CDR3 spans 13 amino acids. V lost 6 bases and J 8 bases, leaving 14 bases between the germline ends. The CDR3, as DNA: TGTGCCAGCAGACCTACGCCTCGCTATGAGCAGTTCTTC. Its protein product is CASRPTPRYEQFF.

This chain joins TRBV7-9 and TRBJ1-1; D possibly corresponds to TRBD1 (5 bases). V was clipped by 5 bases and J by 3 bases, with 10 bases between them. From germline, CDR1 is SEHNR and CDR2 FQNEAQ (reference sequence). The CDR3 is 13 residues long. The CDR3 nucleotides read TGTGCCAGCAGCCGACAGACTGACACTGAAGCTTTCTTT. The encoded protein is CASSRQTDTEAFF.

The chain uses TRBV30 and TRBJ1-4; TRBD1 agrees at 8 bases. CDR1 is GTSNPN, CDR2 SVGIG, per germline (reference sequence). The CDR3 runs 15 residues. V shed 4 bases and J 5 bases; nucleotides not matched to a gene: 9. The CDR3 region is CAWKGTGSLNEKLFF. DNA for the CDR3: TGTGCCTGGAAGGGGACAGGATCATTAAATGAAAAACTGTTTTTT.

The V gene is TRBV18, the J gene TRBJ2-3, with D tentatively TRBD1 (5 bases). The CDR3 contains 13 residues. V was clipped by 2 bases and J by 8 bases, with 11 bases between them. The germline CDR1 and CDR2 sequences are KGHSH and LQKENI. The CDR3 protein is CASSPGALGTQYF. For the CDR3, the DNA is TGTGCCAGCTCACCAGGGGCTTTGGGTACGCAGTATTTT.

The V call is TRBV3-1 (or the pseudogene TRBV3-2), the J call TRBJ1-2; 9 nucleotides agree with TRBD1. This CDR3 is built from 14 residues. V shed 2 bases, J shed 7 bases, and the junction held 5 bases outside the gene matches. In germline, CDR1 is LGHDT, CDR2 YNNKEL (reference sequence). CDR3 residues: CASSQRTGAGGYTF. CDR3 sequence (DNA): TGTGCCAGCAGCCAAAGGACAGGGGCAGGTGGCTACACCTTC.

The J gene is TRBJ2-3, the V gene TRBV18; unclear D gene. V was pared by 5 bases and J by 7 bases, with 7 bases between. Germline values: CDR1 KGHSH, CDR2 LQKENI. The CDR3 totals 11 residues. The CDR3, as DNA: TGTGCCAGCTCAACAGAGAATACGCAGTATTTT. It specifies CASSTENTQYF.